The 2 T cell receptor beta chains below come from one sample, sequenced in a study of T cells in tuberculosis. Clones were sequenced by immunoSEQ multiplex PCR, and TCRdb holds only the in-frame ones, with some missing. Here the sample spans 60,000 or so clones, roughly 79% being singletons. After thawing and overnight rest, PBMC were stained with GMM-loaded CD1B tetramer, viability dye and anti-CD3 for sorting. The lipid loaded on the CD1B tetramers was C32 glucose monomycolate from Rhodococcus equi. Material for sequencing was CD1b-GMM tetramer-negative cells sorted from PBMCs. These TCRs come from an adult woman with latent tuberculosis.

This sequence joins TRBV28 and TRBJ1-2; the D is unclear. This CDR3 is 14 amino acids long. Deletions cut 5 bases from V and 1 base from J, with 11 bases between. Germline V gene data show CDR1 as MDHEN and CDR2 as SYDVKM. The CDR3 spells CASSPSPGNYGYTF. CDR3 DNA sequence: TGTGCCAGCAGTCCCTCGCCGGGTAACTATGGCTACACCTTC.

The chain employs TRBV28 and TRBJ2-7, with a weak D call TRBD1 (6 bases). Germline V gene data show CDR1 as MDHEN and CDR2 as SYDVKM. Trimming removed 6 bases at V and 1 base at J, with 13 bases between. This CDR3 has 14 amino acids. The CDR3 DNA reads as TGTGCCAGCAGGTTCTCAGGACAGTCCTACGAGCAGTACTTC. It encodes CASRFSGQSYEQYF.